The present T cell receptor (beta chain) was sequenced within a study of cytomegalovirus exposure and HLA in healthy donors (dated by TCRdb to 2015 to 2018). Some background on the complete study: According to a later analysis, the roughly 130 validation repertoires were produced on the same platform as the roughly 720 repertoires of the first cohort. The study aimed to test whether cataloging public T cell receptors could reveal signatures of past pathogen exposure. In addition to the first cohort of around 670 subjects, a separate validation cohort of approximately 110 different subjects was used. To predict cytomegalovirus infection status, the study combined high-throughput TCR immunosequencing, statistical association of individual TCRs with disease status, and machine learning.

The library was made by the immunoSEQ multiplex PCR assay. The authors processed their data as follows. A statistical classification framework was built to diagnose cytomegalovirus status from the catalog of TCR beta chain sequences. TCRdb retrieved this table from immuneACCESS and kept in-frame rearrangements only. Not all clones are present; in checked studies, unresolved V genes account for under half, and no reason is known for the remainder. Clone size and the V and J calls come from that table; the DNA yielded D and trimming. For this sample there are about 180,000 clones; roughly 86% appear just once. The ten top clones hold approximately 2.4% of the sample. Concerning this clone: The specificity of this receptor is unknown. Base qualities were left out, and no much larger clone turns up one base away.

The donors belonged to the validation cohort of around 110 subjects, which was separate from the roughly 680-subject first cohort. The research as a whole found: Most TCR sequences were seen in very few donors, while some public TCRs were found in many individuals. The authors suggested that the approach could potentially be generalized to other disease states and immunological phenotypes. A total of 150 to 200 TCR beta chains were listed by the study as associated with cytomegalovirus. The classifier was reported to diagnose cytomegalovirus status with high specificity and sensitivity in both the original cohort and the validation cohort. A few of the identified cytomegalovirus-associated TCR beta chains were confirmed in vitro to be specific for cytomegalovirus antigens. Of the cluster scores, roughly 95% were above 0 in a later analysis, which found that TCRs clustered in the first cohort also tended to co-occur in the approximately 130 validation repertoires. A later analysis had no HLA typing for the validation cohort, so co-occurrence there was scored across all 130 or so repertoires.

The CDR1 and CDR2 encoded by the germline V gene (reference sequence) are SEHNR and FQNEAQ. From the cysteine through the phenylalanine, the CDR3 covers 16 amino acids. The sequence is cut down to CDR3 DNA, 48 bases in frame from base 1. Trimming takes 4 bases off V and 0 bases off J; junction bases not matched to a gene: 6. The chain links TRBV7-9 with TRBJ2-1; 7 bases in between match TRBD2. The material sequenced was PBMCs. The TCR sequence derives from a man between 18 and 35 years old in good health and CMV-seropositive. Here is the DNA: TGTGCCAGCAGCTCGACTAGCAGGAGCTCCTACAATGAGCAGTTCTTC. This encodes CASSSTSRSSYNEQFF.